These 14 T cell receptor beta chains came from one sample sequenced in a study of blood T cell repertoires in COVID-19. Some clones are missing from TCRdb's copy, which holds only in-frame ones; the method was immunoSEQ multiplex PCR. The sample includes some 120,000 clones, less than 85% of them seen just once. The sample taken for sequencing was peripheral blood. The receptors shown here come from a man aged 25-40 years with acute or convalescent COVID-19.

V gene TRBV5-1 combines with J gene TRBJ2-7; D may be TRBD1 (6 bases). This CDR3 has 13 amino acids. The germline V and J ends were trimmed by 0 bases and 4 bases, with 8 bases remaining between them. Germline CDR1 SGHRS, CDR2 YFSETQ. The DNA for the CDR3 is TGCGCCAGCAGCTTGGAAACAGGGTACGAGCAGTACGTC. Its protein product is CASSLETGYEQYV.

This clone was detected a few times. The V call is TRBV4-2, the J call TRBJ2-2, with D maybe TRBD2 (5 bases). The germline gives CDR1 LGHNA, CDR2 YNFKEQ. V was cut by 1 base and J by 6 bases, with 12 bases left in between. The CDR3 extends over 15 amino acids. The CDR3 is CASSQGLASAGELFF. The CDR3 DNA reads as TGTGCCAGCAGCCAAGGTCTAGCTTCGGCCGGGGAGCTGTTTTTT.

This chain joins TRBV5-1 and TRBJ2-3; D may be TRBD2 (6 bases). The CDR3 runs to 15 residues. V lost 0 bases and J lost 3, with 11 bases in between. In germline, CDR1 is SGHRS, CDR2 YFSETQ. CDR3 region: CASSLEGGGTDTQYF. CDR3 nucleotides: TGCGCCAGCAGCTTGGAGGGAGGCGGGACAGATACGCAGTATTTT.

CDR3 DNA sequence: TGTGCCAGCAGCGATATCGTCAGGGGCCCCGAAGCTTTCTTT. Its translation: CASSDIVRGPEAFF. The chain couples TRBV11-2 to TRBJ1-1, with D perhaps matching TRBD1 (6 bases). This CDR3 is 14 amino acids long. V was cut by 5 bases and J by 8 bases, with 18 bases left in between. Germline V gene data show CDR1 as SGHAT and CDR2 as FQNNGV. The whole variable domain, remainder taken from reference TRBV11-2 and TRBJ1-1, is EAGVAQSPRYKIIEKRQSVAFWCNPISGHATLYWYQQILGQGPKLLIQFQNNGVVDDSQLPKDRFSAERLKGVDSTLKIQPAKLEDSAVYLCASSDIVRGPEAFFGQGTRLTVV.

This sequence joins TRBV27 and TRBJ2-2; 7 bases agree with TRBD1. This CDR3 has 14 residues. CDR1 MNHEY and CDR2 SMNVEV come from the germline V gene (reference sequence). After removal of 6 bases from V and 5 bases from J, the junction contained 6 bases not matched to a gene. CDR3 coding DNA: TGTGCCAGCAGAGGGGGCCCCTTAACCGGGGAGCTGTTTTTT. This translates into CASRGGPLTGELFF.

The chain combines TRBV19 with TRBJ1-2; D remains ambiguous. CDR1 and CDR2 (germline): LNHDA, SQIVND (reference sequence). Trimming removed 6 bases from V and 4 bases from J, with 9 bases in between. CDR3 length equals 12 residues. Here the CDR3 DNA reads TGTGCCAGTAGGGACTCGGGCTATGGCTACACCTTC. Its translation: CASRDSGYGYTF. Looking up the rest from reference TRBV19 and TRBJ1-2 gives the full variable domain: DGGITQSPKYLFRKEGQNVTLSCEQNLNHDAMYWYRQDPGQGLRLIYYSQIVNDFQKGDIAEGYSVSREKKESFPLTVTSAQKNPTAFYLCASRDSGYGYTFGSGTRLTVV.

This rearrangement joins TRBV9 to TRBJ1-1, with D perhaps matching TRBD1 (6 bases). CDR1 and CDR2 (germline): SGDLS, YYNGEE. This CDR3 contains 14 residues. V dropped 3 bases and J dropped 5 bases, with 14 bases sitting between them. The CDR3 sequence is CASSEDRLATEAFF. The DNA for the CDR3 is TGTGCCAGCAGCGAAGACAGGCTCGCGACTGAAGCTTTCTTT.

The rearrangement joins TRBV19 to TRBJ1-6; D is uncertain. CDR1 and CDR2 (germline): LNHDA, SQIVND (reference sequence). Trimming pared 4 bases from V and 4 bases from J, leaving 8 bases between. The CDR3 is 14 amino acids. For the CDR3, the DNA is TGTGCCAGTAGTAATTCGGGGTATAATTCACCCCTCCACTTT. Translation gives CASSNSGYNSPLHF.

Written as DNA, the CDR3 is TGTGCCAGCAGTTTACGACAGCAGGGCTATGGCTACACCTTC. It encodes CASSLRQQGYGYTF. V and J are TRBV27 and TRBJ1-2, with a tentative D call TRBD1 (5 bases). V was clipped by 2 bases and J by 4 bases, with 11 bases between them. The CDR3 spans 14 residues. Germline CDR1 is MNHEY and CDR2 is SMNVEV (reference sequence).

The CDR3 DNA reads TGTGCCAGCTCACCACGACCGGGAGACACTGAAGCTTTCTTT. Protein: CASSPRPGDTEAFF. The V call is TRBV18, the J call TRBJ1-1; D call uncertain. Trimming took 1 base from V and 3 from J, leaving 9 bases between them. Germline V gene data show CDR1 as KGHSH and CDR2 as LQKENI. The CDR3 covers 14 residues. Supplemented by reference TRBV18 and TRBJ1-1, the full variable domain reads NAGVMQNPRHLVRRRGQEARLRCSPMKGHSHVYWYRQLPEEGLKFMVYLQKENIIDESGMPKERFSAEFPKEGPSILRIQQVVRGDSAAYFCASSPRPGDTEAFFGQGTRLTVV.

This chain joins TRBV4-1 and TRBJ1-3, with D perhaps TRBD1 (5 bases). Trimming pared 1 base from V and 2 bases from J, leaving 12 bases between. The CDR3 extends over 16 amino acids. Germline V lookup: CDR1 MGHRA, CDR2 YSYEKL. DNA for the CDR3: TGCGCCAGCAGCCAAGGGTCGACAGCCGCTGGAAACACCATATATTTT. Its translation: CASSQGSTAAGNTIYF.

The rearrangement links TRBV27 to TRBJ2-6; D possibly corresponds to TRBD2 (5 bases). V gave up 4 bases and J gave up 2 bases, with 12 bases separating them. CDR1 MNHEY and CDR2 SMNVEV come from the germline V gene (reference sequence). CDR3 length equals 16 residues. DNA of the CDR3: TGTGCCAGCAGTTACCGGAGGTATCCTGGGGCCAACGTCCTGACTTTC. Residues: CASSYRRYPGANVLTF.

The V gene is TRBV28, the J gene TRBJ1-6; D unclear. Germline V lookup: CDR1 MDHEN, CDR2 SYDVKM. Trimming stripped 3 bases from V and 7 bases from J, with 7 bases between. CDR3 length equals 13 residues. CDR3 sequence: CASSLFRNSPLHF. The CDR3 DNA reads as TGTGCCAGCAGTTTGTTCCGGAATTCACCCCTCCACTTT.

This chain links TRBV10-2 with TRBJ2-2; possibly TRBD2 for D (5 bases). This CDR3 has 14 amino acids. Trimming left V 4 bases short and J 2 bases short, with 8 bases between. Germline CDR1 and CDR2: WSHSY and SAAADI. The CDR3 DNA sequence: TGCGCCAGCAGTGGGACTGTCAACACCGGGGAGCTGTTTTTT. Translating gives CASSGTVNTGELFF.